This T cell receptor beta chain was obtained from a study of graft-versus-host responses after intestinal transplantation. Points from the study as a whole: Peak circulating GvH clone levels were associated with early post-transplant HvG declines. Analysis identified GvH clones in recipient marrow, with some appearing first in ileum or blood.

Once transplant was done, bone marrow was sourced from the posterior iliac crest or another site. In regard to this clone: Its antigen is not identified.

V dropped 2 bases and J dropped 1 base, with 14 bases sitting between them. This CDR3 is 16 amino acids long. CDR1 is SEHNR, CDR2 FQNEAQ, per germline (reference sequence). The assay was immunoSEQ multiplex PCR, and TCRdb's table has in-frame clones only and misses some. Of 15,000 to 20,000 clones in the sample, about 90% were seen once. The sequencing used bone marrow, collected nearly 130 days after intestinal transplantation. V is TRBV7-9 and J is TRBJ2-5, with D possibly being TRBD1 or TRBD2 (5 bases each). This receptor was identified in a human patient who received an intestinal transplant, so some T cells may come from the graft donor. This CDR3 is CASSLFQVGAQETQYF. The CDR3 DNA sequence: TGTGCCAGCAGCTTATTCCAAGTCGGGGCCCAAGAGACCCAGTACTTC.